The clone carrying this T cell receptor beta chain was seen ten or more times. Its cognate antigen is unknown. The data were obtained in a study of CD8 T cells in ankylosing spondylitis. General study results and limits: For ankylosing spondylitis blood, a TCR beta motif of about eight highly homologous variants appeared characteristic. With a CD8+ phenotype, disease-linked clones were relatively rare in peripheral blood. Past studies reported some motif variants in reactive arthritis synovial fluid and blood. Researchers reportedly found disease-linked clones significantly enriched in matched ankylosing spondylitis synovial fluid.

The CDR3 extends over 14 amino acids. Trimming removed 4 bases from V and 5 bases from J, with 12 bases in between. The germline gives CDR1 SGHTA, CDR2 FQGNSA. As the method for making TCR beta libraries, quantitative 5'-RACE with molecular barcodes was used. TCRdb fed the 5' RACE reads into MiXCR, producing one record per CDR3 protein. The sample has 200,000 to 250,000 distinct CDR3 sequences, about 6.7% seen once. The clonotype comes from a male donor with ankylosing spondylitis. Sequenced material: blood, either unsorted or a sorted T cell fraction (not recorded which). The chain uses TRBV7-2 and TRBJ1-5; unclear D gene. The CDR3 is CASSSQGWDQPQHF. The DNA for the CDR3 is TGTGCCAGCAGCTCCCAAGGGTGGGATCAGCCCCAGCATTTT. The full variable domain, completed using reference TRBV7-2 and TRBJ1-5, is GAGVSQSPSNKVTEKGKDVELRCDPISGHTALYWYRQSLGQGLEFLIYFQGNSAPDKSGLPSDRFSAERTGGSVSTLTIQRTQQEDSAVYLCASSSQGWDQPQHFGDGTRLSIL.